A selection of T cell receptor beta chains follows, all from one sample in a study of T cells in Graves' hyperthyroidism and ophthalmopathy. TCRdb fed the multiplex PCR reads into MiXCR, producing one record per CDR3 protein. The profile covers roughly 160,000 distinct CDR3 sequences, with less than 10% appearing a single time and approximately 20% taken by the ten largest. Sequencing was carried out using blood. These receptors were taken from a woman between 18 and 30 years old with Graves' hyperthyroidism that later progressed to Graves' ophthalmopathy. Each CDR3 is given with its conserved first and last residue. A D gene is named only where the DNA matches it firmly. Clone size is given for some rows only: seen once, a few or many times, or a class if the clone is expanded.

CDR3 protein	CDR3 DNA	D gene	J gene	clone size	V gene
CASSDNSGPYEQYF	TGTGCCAGCAGTGATAATAGCGGTCCGTACGAGCAGTACTTC	-	TRBJ2-7	many	TRBV2
CASSLYKLTSLDSKYNEQFF	TGTGCCAGCAGCTTGTATAAACTTACAAGCTTAGACAGCAAATACAATGAGCAGTTCTTC	-	TRBJ2-1	-	TRBV5-5
CASSQGPRGYTDTQYF	TGTGCCAGCAGCCAAGGGCCCCGCGGGTATACAGATACGCAGTATTTT	-	TRBJ2-3	-	TRBV4-2
CAWRKDRVDTGELFF	TGTGCCTGGAGAAAGGACAGGGTGGACACCGGGGAGCTGTTTTTT	TRBD1	TRBJ2-2	many	TRBV30
CASRRGGLEKLFF	TGTGCCAGCAGGCGGGGGGGACTCGAAAAACTGTTTTTT	-	TRBJ1-4	many	TRBV28
CATSDRTGGEAGELFF	TGTGCCACCAGTGATCGGACAGGGGGCGAGGCCGGGGAGCTGTTTTTT	TRBD1	TRBJ2-2	many	TRBV24-1
CASSSRRQGDFYEQYF	TGTGCCAGCAGCTCAAGGAGGCAGGGGGACTTCTACGAGCAGTACTTC	-	TRBJ2-7	few	TRBV13
CSASWTGEGYTF	TGCAGTGCTAGTTGGACAGGGGAAGGCTACACCTTC	TRBD1	TRBJ1-2	many	TRBV20-1
CASSVSGDRVAFF	TGTGCCAGCAGCGTGTCAGGGGACCGTGTGGCTTTCTTT	-	TRBJ1-1	many	TRBV11-3
CASRSLTGHQPQHF	TGTGCCAGCAGATCCCTGACGGGTCACCAGCCCCAGCATTTT	-	TRBJ1-5	many	TRBV6-1